These T cell receptor beta chains were read from a single sample in a study of blood T cell repertoires in COVID-19. Produced via immunoSEQ multiplex PCR; TCRdb's table is partial and in-frame only. The data contain more than 150,000 clones, around 85% of them seen just once; the ten biggest clones take up roughly 13%. The sample taken for sequencing was peripheral blood. The receptors derive from a man aged 50-60 years who had recovered from COVID-19. Both conserved end residues are part of each CDR3. Each record gives: D gene, V gene, J gene, clone size, CDR3 protein, CDR3 DNA. D genes are given only for firm matches. Not all rows give a size; the values are once, few, many and, for expanded clones, a class.

-	TRBV25-1	TRBJ2-2	-	CASIQGRTHTGELFF	TGTGCCAGCATCCAGGGTCGGACCCACACCGGGGAGCTGTTTTTT
-	TRBV25-1	TRBJ2-2	-	CASSGVIGGGYTGELFF	TGTGCCAGCAGTGGGGTAATTGGAGGTGGTTACACCGGGGAGCTGTTTTTT
-	TRBV15	TRBJ2-7	-	CATSREGDGYEQYF	TGTGCCACCAGCAGGGAAGGGGATGGCTACGAGCAGTACTTC
TRBD2	TRBV5-4	TRBJ2-7	many	CASSRKRESSYEQYF	TGTGCCAGCAGCCGGAAGCGGGAGTCCTCCTACGAGCAGTACTTC
-	TRBV19	TRBJ1-1	-	CASSPDTSSRTEAFF	TGTGCCAGTAGTCCAGACACCAGTAGTCGCACTGAAGCTTTCTTT
-	TRBV6-5	TRBJ2-1	-	CASKRSGGNEQFF	TGTGCCAGCAAGCGGAGCGGAGGCAATGAGCAGTTCTTC
-	TRBV5-1	TRBJ2-3	-	CASSLAELGGIKQYF	TGCGCCAGCAGCTTGGCGGAGTTGGGCGGGATTAAGCAGTATTTT
TRBD2	TRBV19	TRBJ2-2	-	CASIYRAAGGGTGELFF	TGTGCCAGTATTTATAGGGCAGCGGGAGGTGGCACCGGGGAGCTGTTTTTT
TRBD1	TRBV27	TRBJ2-1	-	CASSPYDTGQVNEQFF	TGTGCCAGCAGTCCATACGACACCGGACAGGTCAATGAGCAGTTCTTC
-	TRBV20-1	TRBJ1-1	-	CSAKLRGESFF	TGCAGTGCTAAACTCCGGGGGGAATCTTTCTTT
TRBD1	TRBV27	TRBJ2-5	-	CASSSDTGTGEGTQYF	TGTGCCAGCAGTTCGGATACCGGGACAGGCGAAGGGACCCAGTACTTC
TRBD2	TRBV5-1	TRBJ2-3	-	CASRDHRGRVTDTQYF	TGCGCCAGCAGGGACCACCGCGGGAGGGTCACAGATACGCAGTATTTT
TRBD1	TRBV2	TRBJ2-1	once	CASNRDRVGEQFF	TGTGCCAGCAATAGGGACAGGGTTGGTGAGCAGTTCTTC
TRBD2	TRBV7-6	TRBJ2-3	once	CASSPRRGRGTDTQYF	TGTGCCAGCAGCCCTAGGCGAGGGAGGGGCACAGATACGCAGTATTTT
TRBD1	TRBV7-6	TRBJ1-2	-	CASSSDVGKGAGGYTF	TGTGCCAGCAGCTCCGACGTGGGGAAGGGGGCGGGTGGCTACACCTTC
TRBD1	TRBV9	TRBJ2-5	once	CASSVWKGQQETQYF	TGTGCCAGCAGCGTGTGGAAGGGACAGCAAGAGACCCAGTACTTC
TRBD1	TRBV19	TRBJ1-4	once	CASSIWGQGSKLFF	TGTGCCAGTAGTATTTGGGGACAGGGGTCCAAACTGTTTTTT
-	TRBV7-9	TRBJ2-3	-	CASRLADTQYF	TGTGCCAGCAGGCTAGCGGATACGCAGTATTTT
-	TRBV19	TRBJ2-2	-	CASSPTGHRNTGELFF	TGTGCCAGTAGTCCCACGGGACACCGGAACACCGGGGAGCTGTTTTTT
-	TRBV4-2	TRBJ2-3	once	CASRNVAEDSDTQYF	TGTGCCAGCAGGAACGTTGCGGAGGACTCAGATACGCAGTATTTT
-	TRBV7-2	TRBJ1-1	-	CASSIWGRYTEAFF	TGTGCCAGCAGCATCTGGGGCAGGTACACTGAAGCTTTCTTT
-	TRBV3-1/TRBV3-2	TRBJ1-3	-	CASSQRGSSGNTIYF	TGTGCCAGCAGCCAAAGGGGTTCCTCTGGAAACACCATATATTTT
-	TRBV7-9	TRBJ1-2	-	CASSPPGAANYGYTF	TGTGCCAGCAGCCCCCCTGGGGCGGCTAACTATGGCTACACCTTC
TRBD1	TRBV2	TRBJ2-7	-	CASSGRGTGGLELLPYEQYF	TGTGCCAGCAGTGGAAGAGGGACAGGGGGGTTAGAACTTCTCCCATACGAGCAGTACTTC
-	TRBV24-1	TRBJ2-6	-	CATSTPTGSGANVLTF	TGTGCCACCAGTACCCCGACGGGCTCTGGGGCCAACGTCCTGACTTTC
-	TRBV15	TRBJ1-4	once	CATSRDFDSIDFEKLFF	TGTGCCACCAGCAGAGATTTTGACAGCATAGATTTTGAAAAACTGTTTTTT
TRBD2	TRBV6-2/TRBV6-3	TRBJ2-1	few	CASSPRTRGGEQFF	TGTGCCAGCAGTCCAAGGACCCGGGGGGGGGAGCAGTTCTTC
-	TRBV18	TRBJ1-2	once	CASSPTANYGYTF	TGTGCCAGCTCACCAACAGCTAACTATGGCTACACCTTC
-	TRBV28	TRBJ1-2	few	CASILRGNYGYTF	TGTGCCAGCATTCTTAGGGGTAACTATGGCTACACCTTC